This TCR beta chain was sequenced during a study of T cell repertoires in urothelial bladder cancer. Whole-study context: Three lesions each were cT0, cTa, cT1, and cT2 or greater.

Only in-frame clones appear in the TCRdb table, and some are missing; sequencing was by immunoSEQ multiplex PCR. The table shows roughly 2,500 clones, with approximately 71% occurring only once. This clone was counted between two and nine times. Its antigen is as yet unknown. Study results and caveats: A single clone reached 2% to 2.5% in benign versus up to roughly 15% in carcinoma. Carcinoma specimens had median approximately 2.1% tumor infiltrating lymphocytes, benign about 12%. Urothelial carcinoma specimens: median roughly 5,600 T cells versus 25,872 in benign.

The length of the CDR3 is 12 residues. This sequence originates from a human donor with a benign inflammatory bladder lesion. Material for sequencing was bladder tissue. This rearrangement joins TRBV21-1 to TRBJ1-5. TRBV21-1 is recorded as a pseudogene. The CDR3 region has the DNA TGTGCCAGCAGGGGGGGTATTCAGCCCCAGCATTTT. It encodes CASRGGIQPQHF.